A single sample is the source of the 5 T cell receptor beta chains below, sequenced in a study of cytomegalovirus exposure and HLA in healthy donors. TCRdb's table, derived via immunoSEQ multiplex PCR, lists solely in-frame clones and lacks some. The sample consists of hundreds of thousands of clones, roughly 85% of them appearing once. Sequencing was performed on PBMCs. The receptors derive from a woman aged 18-30 years in good health and CMV-seronegative.

The genes are TRBV15 and TRBJ2-1; tentatively, D is TRBD2 (5 bases). Germline loops: CDR1 LNHNV, CDR2 YYDKDF (reference sequence). The CDR3 totals 14 residues. V lost 4 bases to trimming and J lost 7 bases, with 14 bases between them. The CDR3 DNA is TGTGCCACCAGCAACCGCGCGGGTTTTAATGAGCAGTTCTTC. This gives the protein CATSNRAGFNEQFF.

The chain links TRBV4-2 to TRBJ2-5; the D gene is possibly TRBD2 (7 bases). Trimming shortened V by 1 base and J by 2 bases, and 23 bases separated the two germline ends. The CDR3 is made up of 19 amino acids. Germline CDR1 LGHNA, CDR2 YNFKEQ. The CDR3, as DNA: TGTGCCAGCAGCCAAGGTGTGGGGGGGCTCCTCGGGTTACAAGAGACCCAGTACTTC. Protein product: CASSQGVGGLLGLQETQYF.

V usage is TRBV30 and J usage is TRBJ1-2; D possibly corresponds to TRBD1 (5 bases). V gave up 5 bases and J gave up 9 bases, with 19 bases separating them. The CDR3 is made up of 13 amino acids. Germline values: CDR1 GTSNPN, CDR2 SVGIG (reference sequence). CDR3 protein: CAWVLRGSISYTF. Written as DNA, the CDR3 is TGTGCCTGGGTCCTAAGGGGAAGTATTAGCTACACCTTC.

This clone has a handful of counts. This chain connects TRBV30 to TRBJ2-7; weak D call: TRBD2 (6 bases). The germline CDR1 and CDR2 sequences are GTSNPN and SVGIG (reference sequence). Trimming cost V 2 bases and J 0 bases, with 20 bases left between them. The CDR3 sequence is 17 residues long. This CDR3 is CAWSFRRGALSSYEQYF. The CDR3 DNA reads as TGTGCCTGGAGTTTTCGTCGCGGGGCTCTCAGCTCCTACGAGCAGTACTTC.

The J gene is TRBJ2-7, the V gene TRBV27; 8 positions agree with TRBD2. The CDR3 runs to 17 residues. From germline, CDR1 is MNHEY and CDR2 SMNVEV (reference sequence). V lost 5 bases to trimming and J lost 0 bases; unmatched junction nucleotides: 12. The CDR3 DNA reads as TGTGCCAGCAGTCCGCGACGGGAACGGGGGGGCTCCTACGAGCAGTACTTC. Translating gives CASSPRRERGGSYEQYF.